The present entry profiles one T cell receptor beta chain with its context. The length of the CDR3 is 15 residues. With 5 bases removed from V and 3 bases from J, the gap between germline ends came to 14 bases. TCRdb reprocessed the 5' RACE reads via MiXCR and lists one record per CDR3 protein. In the table there are around 340,000 distinct CDR3 sequences, more than 9% of which are singletons. These data come from a study of identical twins. This sample also belongs to another study, concerning yellow fever vaccine responses in identical twins.

The clonotype was recovered from a woman aged 18-29 years in good health. Sample: CD8+ T cells sorted from blood. J is TRBJ1-3 and V is TRBV12-3 or TRBV12-4, with TRBD1 as a possible D gene (6 bases). The CDR3 DNA is TGTGCCAGCAGTGCCCCCGGGACAAATGGAAACACCATATATTTT. Translating it yields CASSAPGTNGNTIYF.